This TCR beta chain is drawn from a study of shared clonotypes between healthy human individuals. About this clone: Its antigen is undetermined.

Broader study findings: What rarefaction showed was incomplete sorted-subset sequencing despite large depth. Naive subsets tended to show greater estimated richness than memory subsets. Sampling involved blood alone; tissue repertoires likely differ.

Data came from immunoSEQ multiplex PCR; TCRdb stores just in-frame clones and leaves some out. The table includes over 850,000 clones, about 84% detected once. V gave up 5 bases and J gave up 8 bases, with 23 bases separating them. Germline V gene sequence: CDR1 SGHRS, CDR2 YFSETQ. The CDR3 has 16 residues. This TCR was recovered from a man aged 18 to 29 in good health. Some clones in this sample may be carry-over from other donors' samples. Sequencing was carried out using memory CD4+ T cells from PBMCs. Subset: CD45RA-negative fraction. The chain joins TRBV5-1 to TRBJ2-1; tentative D call: TRBD2 (5 bases). CDR3 bases: TGCGCCAGCAGTACCTCCCCGGGATTGGCTGCTTATGAGCAGTTCTTC. This translates into CASSTSPGLAAYEQFF.